The 16 T cell receptor beta chains given below trace back to one sample, sequenced in a study of tumor-infiltrating lymphocytes in glioblastoma multiforme. TCR beta libraries were built from RNA through three nested multiplex PCR rounds using modified ARM-PCR. TCRdb redid the calling of the multiplex PCR reads with MiXCR, one entry per CDR3 protein. The sample consists of about 8,400 distinct CDR3 sequences, 65% to 75% of them appearing once. The source material was brain tumor tissue. These receptors all stem from a male donor with glioblastoma.

This clonotype was counted a single time. One end of the junction is discordant with germline, which a read error may explain. The chain recombines TRBV20-1 with TRBJ1-1; D gene uncertain. Germline CDR1 reads DFQATT; CDR2 reads SNEGSKA (reference sequence). The CDR3 extends over 12 amino acids. CDR3: CSAPGGRTGAFF. CDR3 DNA: TGCAGTGCTCCAGGAGGCAGGACTGGAGCTTTCTTT.

V gene TRBV12-3 or TRBV12-4 combines with J gene TRBJ2-5, with D perhaps matching TRBD2 (6 bases). The CDR3 consists of 15 residues. Trimming stripped 7 bases from V and 3 bases from J, with 18 bases between. The CDR3 DNA reads TGTGCCAGCACCGTTATGGGACTCGAGGAAGAGACCCAGTACTTC. It translates to CASTVMGLEEETQYF.

Comment on this clonotype: Its ends do not fully match the called genes, so a read error is possible. This chain connects TRBV11-3 to TRBJ2-2, with TRBD2 identical over 7 bases. CDR1 is SGHNT, CDR2 YENEEA, per germline. The CDR3 is 18 residues long. CDR3: CAISTTSRLAGETVELFF. The DNA for the CDR3 is TGTGCCATCAGCACCACCTCCAGACTTGCGGGAGAAACCGTGGAGCTGTTTTTT. Filled out from reference TRBV11-3 and TRBJ2-2, the complete variable domain reads EAGVVQSPRYKIIEKKQPVAFWCNPISGHNTLYWYLQNLGQGPELLIRYENEEAVDDSQLPKDRFSAERLKGVDSTLKIQPAELGDSAVYLCAISTTSRLAGETVELFFGEGSRLTVL.

In regard to this clonotype: A read error may account for a junction end that differs from germline. This chain joins TRBV24-1 and TRBJ2-1; D not certain. Germline CDR1 and CDR2: KGHDR and SFDVKD. The CDR3 contains 14 residues. CDR3 DNA: TGTGCCACCAGTGGGGCAGTGTCCTACAATGAGCCGTTCTTC. This sequence encodes CATSGAVSYNEPFF.

In the case of this clonotype: One junction end disagrees with the germline gene, perhaps due to a read error. This chain joins TRBV10-1 and TRBJ2-7, with a tentative D call TRBD2 (5 bases). CDR3 size: 14 residues. The germline V gene has CDR1 WNHNN and CDR2 SYGVQD (reference sequence). Here the CDR3 reads CSSSHPRRSYEQYF. The CDR3 DNA reads as TGCTCCAGCAGTCACCCCCGGAGGTCCTACGAGCAGTACTTC.

This clonotype was seen only once. At one of its ends the junction is not consistent with the germline gene, which may arise from a read error. The chain has TRBV11-2 and TRBJ2-1; the D gene is possibly TRBD1 (6 bases). The CDR3 spans 13 residues. The germline CDR1 and CDR2 sequences are SGHAT and FQNNGV. The CDR3 region is CASSFDRGNEQYF. The CDR3 DNA is TGCGCCAGCAGCTTCGATAGGGGGAATGAGCAATACTTC.

This clonotype has more than one count but fewer than ten. A read error may produce the germline difference seen at one junction end. The rearrangement links TRBV4-1 to TRBJ2-3; D possibly corresponds to TRBD2 (5 bases). The CDR3 has 14 amino acids. In germline, CDR1 is MGHRA, CDR2 YSYEKL. CDR3 sequence (DNA): TGCGACAGCAGCCAAGATTCGGCCCGGGGTACGCAGTATTTT. This codes for CDSSQDSARGTQYF.

In this sample, this clonotype turned up a few times. A read error may account for a junction end that differs from germline. The V gene is TRBV11-2, the J gene TRBJ2-1, with D tentatively TRBD1 or TRBD2 (5 bases each). From germline, CDR1 is SGHAT and CDR2 FQNNGV. CDR3 length equals 12 residues. The CDR3 region is CASRGEQSGQLF. DNA for the CDR3: TGTGCCAGCAGGGGGGAGCAAAGTGGGCAGCTCTTC.

In its sample, this clonotype was seen a few times. V usage is TRBV11-1 and J usage is TRBJ2-7; a possible D gene is TRBD1 (6 bases). V lost 7 bases and J 4 bases, leaving 14 bases between the germline ends. The CDR3 has 13 residues. The germline V gene has CDR1 SGHAT and CDR2 FQDESV (reference sequence). The CDR3 protein is CASTLDQGYEQYF. CDR3 in DNA: TGTGCCAGCACCCTGGATCAGGGGTACGAGCAGTACTTC.

The V and J genes are TRBV29-1 and TRBJ1-4, with D possibly being TRBD1 (5 bases). Germline V lookup: CDR1 SQVTM, CDR2 ANQGSEA. The CDR3 covers 14 residues. Trimming cost V 4 bases and J 8 bases, with 17 bases left between them. The CDR3 here is CSVGAGGTSEKLFF. The CDR3, as DNA: TGCAGCGTTGGGGCGGGGGGGACTAGCGAAAAACTGTTTTTT.

This chain joins TRBV12-3 or TRBV12-4 and TRBJ2-2, with a weak D call TRBD1 (5 bases). This CDR3 region has 13 residues. Trimming pared 11 bases from V and 6 bases from J, leaving 16 bases between. As DNA, the CDR3 is TGTGCCGGCCAAGGGGCAAACGCCGGGGAGCTGTTTTTT. Residues: CAGQGANAGELFF.

Details on this clonotype: The junction does not match germline at one end; this may be a read error. The chain couples TRBV20-1 to TRBJ2-1; D is undetermined. This CDR3 spans 14 amino acids. From germline, CDR1 is DFQATT and CDR2 SNEGSKA (reference sequence). The CDR3 region has the DNA TGCAGTCCTAGAGATGAGTCAGGCCTGTATGAGCAGTTCTTC. It translates to CSPRDESGLYEQFF.

Concerning this clonotype itself: Mismatch with germline at one junction end may stem from a read error. The rearrangement links TRBV10-2 to TRBJ1-5, with 10 nucleotides matching TRBD1. This CDR3 is 16 amino acids long. CDR1 is WSHSY and CDR2 is SAAADI in the germline V gene. The CDR3 DNA is TGCGCCAGCAGCAAGGGGGGGGACAGGGGCAACCAGCCCCAGCATTTT. Encoded protein: CASSKGGDRGNQPQHF.

Only one count was recorded for this clonotype. With a much larger clone just one base away, this may be a read error. The J gene is TRBJ2-1, the V gene TRBV5-1; D perhaps matches TRBD1 (5 bases). The CDR3 runs to 14 residues. Per germline, CDR1 SGHRS and CDR2 YFSETQ. Trimming pared 5 bases from V and 4 bases from J, leaving 13 bases between. The CDR3 DNA reads as TGCGCCAGCAGTTCGGCAGGGCGATACAATGAGCAGTTCTTC. Its protein is CASSSAGRYNEQFF.

Worth noting for this clonotype: A much more abundant neighbour one base away suggests this may be a read error. The rearrangement joins TRBV20-1 to TRBJ2-7; 9 bases fit TRBD2. The CDR3 is made up of 15 amino acids. CDR1 is DFQATT and CDR2 is SNEGSKA in the germline V gene (reference sequence). This CDR3 is CSARETSGVPYEQCF. The CDR3 nucleotides are TGCAGTGCTAGAGAGACTAGCGGAGTACCCTACGAGCAGTGCTTC.

V and J are TRBV29-1 and TRBJ2-5; D gene ambiguous. Per the germline V gene, CDR1 is SQVTM and CDR2 is ANQGSEA. The CDR3 covers 15 residues. CDR3 protein: CNAEEHSRHQETQYF. CDR3 coding DNA: TGCAACGCTGAAGAGCACAGCCGCCATCAAGAGACCCAGTACTTC.